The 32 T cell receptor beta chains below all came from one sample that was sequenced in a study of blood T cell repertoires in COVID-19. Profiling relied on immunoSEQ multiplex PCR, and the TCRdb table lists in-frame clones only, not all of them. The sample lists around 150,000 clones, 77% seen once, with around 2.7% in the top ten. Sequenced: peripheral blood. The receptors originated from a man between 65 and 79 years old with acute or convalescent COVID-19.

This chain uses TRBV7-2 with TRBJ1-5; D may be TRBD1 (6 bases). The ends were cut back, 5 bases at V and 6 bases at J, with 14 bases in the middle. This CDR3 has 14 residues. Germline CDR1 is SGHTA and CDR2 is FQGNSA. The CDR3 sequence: CASSPRTGIQPQHF. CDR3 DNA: TGTGCCAGCAGCCCTCGAACAGGGATTCAGCCCCAGCATTTT.

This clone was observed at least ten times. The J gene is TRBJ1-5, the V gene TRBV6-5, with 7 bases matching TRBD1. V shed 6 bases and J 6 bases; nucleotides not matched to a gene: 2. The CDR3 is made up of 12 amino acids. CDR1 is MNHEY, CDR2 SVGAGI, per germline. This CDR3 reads CASRTGVQPQHF. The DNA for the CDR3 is TGTGCCAGCAGAACAGGGGTTCAGCCCCAGCATTTT.

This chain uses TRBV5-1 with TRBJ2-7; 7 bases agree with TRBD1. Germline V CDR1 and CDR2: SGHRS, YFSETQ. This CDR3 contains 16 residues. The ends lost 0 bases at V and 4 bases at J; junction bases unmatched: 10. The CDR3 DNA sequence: TGCGCCAGCAGCTTGGTGTCGGACAGGAGCCCGTACGAGCAGTACTTC. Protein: CASSLVSDRSPYEQYF.

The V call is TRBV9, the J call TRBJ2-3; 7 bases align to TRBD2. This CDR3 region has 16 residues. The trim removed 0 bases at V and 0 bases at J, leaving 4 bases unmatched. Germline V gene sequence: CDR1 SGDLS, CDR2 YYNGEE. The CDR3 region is CASSVVASGSTDTQYF. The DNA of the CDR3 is TGTGCCAGCAGCGTAGTCGCTAGCGGTAGCACAGATACGCAGTATTTT.

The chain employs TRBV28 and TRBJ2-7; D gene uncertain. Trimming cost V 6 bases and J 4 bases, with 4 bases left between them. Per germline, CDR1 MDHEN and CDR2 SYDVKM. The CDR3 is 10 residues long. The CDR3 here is CASRSYEQYF. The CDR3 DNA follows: TGTGCCAGCAGGTCGTACGAGCAGTACTTC.

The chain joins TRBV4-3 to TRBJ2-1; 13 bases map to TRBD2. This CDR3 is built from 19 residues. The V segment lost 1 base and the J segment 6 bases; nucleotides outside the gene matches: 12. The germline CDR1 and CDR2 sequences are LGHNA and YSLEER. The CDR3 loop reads CASSQVPGLAGVLGNEQFF. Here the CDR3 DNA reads TGCGCCAGCAGCCAAGTTCCCGGACTAGCGGGAGTATTGGGCAATGAGCAGTTCTTC.

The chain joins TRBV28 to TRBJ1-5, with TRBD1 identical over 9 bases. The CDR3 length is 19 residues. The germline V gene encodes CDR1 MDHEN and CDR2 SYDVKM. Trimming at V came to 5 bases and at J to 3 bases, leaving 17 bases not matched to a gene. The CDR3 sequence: CASSGVPGTGTSDNQPQHF. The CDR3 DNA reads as TGTGCCAGCAGTGGTGTGCCCGGGACAGGGACGTCGGACAATCAGCCCCAGCATTTT. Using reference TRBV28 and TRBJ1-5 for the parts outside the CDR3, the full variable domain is DVKVTQSSRYLVKRTGEKVFLECVQDMDHENMFWYRQDPGLGLRLIYFSYDVKMKEKGDIPEGYSVSREKKERFSLILESASTNQTSMYLCASSGVPGTGTSDNQPQHFGDGTRLSIL.

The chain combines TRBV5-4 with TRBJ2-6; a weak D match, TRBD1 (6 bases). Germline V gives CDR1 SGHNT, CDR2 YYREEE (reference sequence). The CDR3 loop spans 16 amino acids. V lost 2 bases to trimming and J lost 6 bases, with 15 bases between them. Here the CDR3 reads CASSFYRAQVANVLTF. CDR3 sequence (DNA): TGTGCCAGCAGCTTTTACAGGGCTCAGGTGGCCAACGTCCTGACTTTC.

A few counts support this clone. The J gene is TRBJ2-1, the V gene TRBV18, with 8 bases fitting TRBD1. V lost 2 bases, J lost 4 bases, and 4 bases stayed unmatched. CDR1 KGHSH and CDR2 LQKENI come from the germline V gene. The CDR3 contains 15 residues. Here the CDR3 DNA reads TGTGCCAGCTCACCAGGGAGACAGGGGTACAATGAGCAGTTCTTC. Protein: CASSPGRQGYNEQFF.

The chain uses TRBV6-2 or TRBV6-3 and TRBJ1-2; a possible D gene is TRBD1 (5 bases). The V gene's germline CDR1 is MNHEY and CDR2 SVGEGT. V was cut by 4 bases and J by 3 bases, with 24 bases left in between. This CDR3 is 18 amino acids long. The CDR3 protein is CASSSRAGPSSADYGYTF. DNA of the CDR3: TGTGCCAGCAGTTCCCGGGCAGGGCCTTCTTCCGCTGACTATGGCTACACCTTC.

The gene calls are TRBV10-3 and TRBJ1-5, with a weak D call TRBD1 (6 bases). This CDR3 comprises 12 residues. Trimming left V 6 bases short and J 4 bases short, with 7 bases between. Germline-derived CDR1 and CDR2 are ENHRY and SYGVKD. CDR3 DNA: TGTGCCATCAGACAGGGTAATCAGCCCCAGCATTTT. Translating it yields CAIRQGNQPQHF.

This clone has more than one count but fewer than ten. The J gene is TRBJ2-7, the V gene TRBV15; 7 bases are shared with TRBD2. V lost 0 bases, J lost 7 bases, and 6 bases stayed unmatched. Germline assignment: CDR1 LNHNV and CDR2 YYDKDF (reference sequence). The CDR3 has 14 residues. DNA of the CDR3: TGTGCCACCAGCAGAGAGACGGGGGGTGGAGAGCAGTACTTC. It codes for CATSRETGGGEQYF.

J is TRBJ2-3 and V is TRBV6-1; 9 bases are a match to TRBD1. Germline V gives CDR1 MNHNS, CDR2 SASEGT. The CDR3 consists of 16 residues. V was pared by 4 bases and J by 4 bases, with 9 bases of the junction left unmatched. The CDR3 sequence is CASSALGQGGSDTQYF. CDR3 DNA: TGTGCCAGCAGTGCTCTGGGACAGGGTGGGTCAGATACGCAGTATTTT.

DNA for the CDR3: TGTGCCAGTACCACGGGACAGGGGAACACTGAAGCTTTCTTT. Protein sequence: CASTTGQGNTEAFF. This chain uses TRBV19 with TRBJ1-1; TRBD1 agrees at 9 bases. The CDR3 is made up of 14 amino acids. V gave up 7 bases and J gave up 1 base; unmatched junction bases: 4. CDR1 is LNHDA, CDR2 SQIVND, per germline (reference sequence).

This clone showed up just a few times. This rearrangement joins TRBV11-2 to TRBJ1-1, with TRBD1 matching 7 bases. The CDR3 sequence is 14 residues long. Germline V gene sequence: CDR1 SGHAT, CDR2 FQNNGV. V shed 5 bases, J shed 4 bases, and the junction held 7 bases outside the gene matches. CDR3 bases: TGTGCCAGCAGCCCACGGACAGGTCCCACTGAAGCTTTCTTT. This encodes CASSPRTGPTEAFF.

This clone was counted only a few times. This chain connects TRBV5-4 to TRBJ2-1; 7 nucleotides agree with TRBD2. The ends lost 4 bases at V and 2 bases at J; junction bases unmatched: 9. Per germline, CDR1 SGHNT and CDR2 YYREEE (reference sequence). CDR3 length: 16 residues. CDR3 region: CASSLLGGPTYNEQFF. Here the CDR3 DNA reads TGTGCCAGCAGCCTACTGGGAGGGCCCACCTACAATGAGCAGTTCTTC. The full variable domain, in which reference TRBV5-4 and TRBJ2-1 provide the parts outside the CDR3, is ETGVTQSPTHLIKTRGQQVTLRCSSQSGHNTVSWYQQALGQGPQFIFQYYREEENGRGNFPPRFSGLQFPNYSSELNVNALELDDSALYLCASSLLGGPTYNEQFFGPGTRLTVL.

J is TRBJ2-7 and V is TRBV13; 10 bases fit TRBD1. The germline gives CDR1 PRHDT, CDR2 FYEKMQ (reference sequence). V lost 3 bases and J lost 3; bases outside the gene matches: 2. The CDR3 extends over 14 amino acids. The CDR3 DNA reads TGTGCCAGCAGCTTGGGGACAGGGGTCTACGAGCAGTACTTC. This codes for CASSLGTGVYEQYF.

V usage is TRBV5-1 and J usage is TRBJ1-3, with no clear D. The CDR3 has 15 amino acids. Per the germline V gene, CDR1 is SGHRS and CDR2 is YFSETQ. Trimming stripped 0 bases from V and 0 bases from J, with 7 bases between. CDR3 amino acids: CASSLGGASGNTIYF. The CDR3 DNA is TGCGCCAGCAGCTTGGGGGGAGCCTCTGGAAACACCATATATTTT.

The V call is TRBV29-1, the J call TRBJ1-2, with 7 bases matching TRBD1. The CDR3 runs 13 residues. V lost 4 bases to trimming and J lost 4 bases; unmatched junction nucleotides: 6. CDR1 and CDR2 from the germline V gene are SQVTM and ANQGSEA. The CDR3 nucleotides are TGCAGCGTTGTTGGTGGGACAGCCTATGGCTACACCTTC. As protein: CSVVGGTAYGYTF.

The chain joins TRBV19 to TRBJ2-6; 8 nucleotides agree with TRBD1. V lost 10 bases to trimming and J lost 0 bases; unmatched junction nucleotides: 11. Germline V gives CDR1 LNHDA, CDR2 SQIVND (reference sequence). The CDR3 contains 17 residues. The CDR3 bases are TGTGCCACGGGACTCAGGGGGCAGGCCTCTGGGGCCAACGTCCTGACTTTC. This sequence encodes CATGLRGQASGANVLTF.

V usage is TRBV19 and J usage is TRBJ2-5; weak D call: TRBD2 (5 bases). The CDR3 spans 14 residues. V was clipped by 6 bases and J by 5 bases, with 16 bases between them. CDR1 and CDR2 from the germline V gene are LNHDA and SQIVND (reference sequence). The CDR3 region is CASSPRTARETQYF. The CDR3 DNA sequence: TGTGCCAGTAGCCCACGGACTGCCCGGGAGACCCAGTACTTC.

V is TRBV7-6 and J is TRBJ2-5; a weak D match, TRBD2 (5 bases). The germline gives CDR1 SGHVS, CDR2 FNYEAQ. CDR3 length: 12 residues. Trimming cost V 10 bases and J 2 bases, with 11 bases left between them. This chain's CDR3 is CATGSSQETQYF. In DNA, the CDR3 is TGTGCCACGGGGTCCAGTCAAGAGACCCAGTACTTC.

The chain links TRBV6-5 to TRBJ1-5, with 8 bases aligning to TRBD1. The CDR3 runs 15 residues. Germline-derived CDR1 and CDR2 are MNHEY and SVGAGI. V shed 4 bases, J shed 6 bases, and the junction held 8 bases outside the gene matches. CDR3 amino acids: CASSSRTGRGQPQHF. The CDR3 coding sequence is TGTGCCAGCAGTTCCCGGACAGGGCGAGGTCAGCCCCAGCATTTT.

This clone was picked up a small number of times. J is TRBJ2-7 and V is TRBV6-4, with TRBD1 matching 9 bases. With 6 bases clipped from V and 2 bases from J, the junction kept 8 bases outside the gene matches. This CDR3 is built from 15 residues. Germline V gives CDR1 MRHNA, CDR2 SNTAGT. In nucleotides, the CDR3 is TGTGCCAGCAGGCGCGGTGGACAGGGGACCTACGAGCAGTACTTC. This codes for CASRRGGQGTYEQYF.

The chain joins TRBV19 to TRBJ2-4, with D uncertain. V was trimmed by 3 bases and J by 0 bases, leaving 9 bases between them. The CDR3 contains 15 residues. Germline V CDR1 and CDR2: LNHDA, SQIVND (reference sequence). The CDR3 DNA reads TGTGCCAGTAGTATGAGTAGTTTAGCCAAAAACATTCAGTACTTC. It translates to CASSMSSLAKNIQYF.

The CDR3 loop reads CASRPGLGMGETQYF. In DNA, the CDR3 is TGTGCCAGCAGACCGGGACTAGGGATGGGCGAGACCCAGTACTTC. The chain joins TRBV6-5 to TRBJ2-5; 8 nucleotides agree with TRBD2. V lost 6 bases and J lost 5; bases outside the gene matches: 11. This CDR3 is 15 amino acids long. The germline CDR1 and CDR2 sequences are MNHEY and SVGAGI.

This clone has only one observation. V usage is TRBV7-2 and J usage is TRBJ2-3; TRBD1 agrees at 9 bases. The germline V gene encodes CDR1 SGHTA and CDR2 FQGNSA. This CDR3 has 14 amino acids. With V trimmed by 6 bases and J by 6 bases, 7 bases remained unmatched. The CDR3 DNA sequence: TGTGCCAGCAGTTCGACAGGGGGTTCGGATACGCAGTATTTT. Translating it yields CASSSTGGSDTQYF.

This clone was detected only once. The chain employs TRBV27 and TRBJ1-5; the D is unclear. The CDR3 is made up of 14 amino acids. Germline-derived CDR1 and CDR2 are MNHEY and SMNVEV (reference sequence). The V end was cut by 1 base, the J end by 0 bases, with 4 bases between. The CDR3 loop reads CASSLFSSNQPQHF. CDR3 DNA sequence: TGTGCCAGCAGTTTATTCAGTAGCAATCAGCCCCAGCATTTT.

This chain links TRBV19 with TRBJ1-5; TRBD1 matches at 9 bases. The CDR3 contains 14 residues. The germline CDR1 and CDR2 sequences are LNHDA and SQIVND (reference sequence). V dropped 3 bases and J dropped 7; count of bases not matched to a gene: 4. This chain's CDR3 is CASSIGTGNQPQHF. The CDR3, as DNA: TGTGCCAGTAGTATCGGGACAGGGAACCAGCCCCAGCATTTT.

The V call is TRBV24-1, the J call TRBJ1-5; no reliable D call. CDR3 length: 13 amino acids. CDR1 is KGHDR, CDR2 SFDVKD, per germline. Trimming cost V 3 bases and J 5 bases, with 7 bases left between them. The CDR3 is CATSDPPDQPQHF. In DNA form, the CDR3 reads TGTGCCACCAGTGATCCGCCGGATCAGCCCCAGCATTTT.

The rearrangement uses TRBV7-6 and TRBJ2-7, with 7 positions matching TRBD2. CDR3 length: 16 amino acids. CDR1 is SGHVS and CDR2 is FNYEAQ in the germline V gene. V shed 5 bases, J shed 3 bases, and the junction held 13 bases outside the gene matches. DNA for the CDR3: TGTGCCAGCAGCAAAGATAACCCGGGACTAAACTACGAGCAGTACTTC. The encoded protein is CASSKDNPGLNYEQYF. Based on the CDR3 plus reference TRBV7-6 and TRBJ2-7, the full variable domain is GAGVSQSPRYKVTKRGQDVALRCDPISGHVSLYWYRQALGQGPEFLTYFNYEAQQDKSGLPNDRFSAERPEGSISTLTIQRTEQRDSAMYRCASSKDNPGLNYEQYFGPGTRLTVT.

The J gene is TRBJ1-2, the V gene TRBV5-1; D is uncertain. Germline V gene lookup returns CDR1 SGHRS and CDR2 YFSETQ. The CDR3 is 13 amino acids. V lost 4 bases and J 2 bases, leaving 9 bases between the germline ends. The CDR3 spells CASSPSVNYGYTF. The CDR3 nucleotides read TGCGCCAGCAGCCCTTCAGTCAACTATGGCTACACCTTC.